Detailed here is one T cell receptor beta chain. As yet, its antigen is unknown. This entry is derived from a study of shared clonotypes between healthy human individuals. Overall study findings and caveats: The four-donor shared clonotypes exceeded non-shared clonotypes in generation probability, with non-shared ones scoring lower.

Assay: immunoSEQ multiplex PCR; the TCRdb copy retains only in-frame clones and omits some. Of 660,000 or so clones in the sample, around 96% are singletons; the top ten hold more than 0.085%. CD45RO-negative, CCR7-selected cells formed the naive CD8 fraction, which excluded terminally differentiated effector memory CD45RA+ cells. Trimming removed 2 bases from V and 6 bases from J, with 11 bases in between. The CDR3 is 14 amino acids. Germline-derived CDR1 and CDR2 are MNHEY and SVGAGI. The chain employs TRBV6-5 and TRBJ2-1; D tentatively reads TRBD1 or TRBD2 (5 bases each). Sequenced sample: naive CD8+ T cells sorted from blood. The source is a woman in her 30s in good health. CDR3 in amino acids: CASSYGWDRNEQFF. CDR3 bases: TGTGCCAGCAGTTACGGCTGGGACCGCAATGAGCAGTTCTTC.